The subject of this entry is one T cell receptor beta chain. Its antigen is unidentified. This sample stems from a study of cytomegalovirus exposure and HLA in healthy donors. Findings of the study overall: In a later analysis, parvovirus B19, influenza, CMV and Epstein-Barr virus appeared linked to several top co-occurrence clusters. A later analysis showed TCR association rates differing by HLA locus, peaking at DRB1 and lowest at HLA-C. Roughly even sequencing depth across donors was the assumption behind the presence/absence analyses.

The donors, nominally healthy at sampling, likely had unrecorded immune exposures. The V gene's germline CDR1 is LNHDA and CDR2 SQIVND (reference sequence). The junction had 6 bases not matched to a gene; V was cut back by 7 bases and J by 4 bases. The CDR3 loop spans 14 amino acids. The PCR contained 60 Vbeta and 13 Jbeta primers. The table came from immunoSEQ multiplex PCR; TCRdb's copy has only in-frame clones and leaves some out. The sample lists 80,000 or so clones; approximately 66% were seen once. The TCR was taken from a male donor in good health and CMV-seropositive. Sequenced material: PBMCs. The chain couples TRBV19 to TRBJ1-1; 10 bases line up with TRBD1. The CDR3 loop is CASIDRGPSTEAFF. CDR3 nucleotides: TGTGCCAGTATTGACAGGGGGCCGAGCACTGAAGCTTTCTTT. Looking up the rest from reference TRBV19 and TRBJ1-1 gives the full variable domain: DGGITQSPKYLFRKEGQNVTLSCEQNLNHDAMYWYRQDPGQGLRLIYYSQIVNDFQKGDIAEGYSVSREKKESFPLTVTSAQKNPTAFYLCASIDRGPSTEAFFGQGTRLTVV.